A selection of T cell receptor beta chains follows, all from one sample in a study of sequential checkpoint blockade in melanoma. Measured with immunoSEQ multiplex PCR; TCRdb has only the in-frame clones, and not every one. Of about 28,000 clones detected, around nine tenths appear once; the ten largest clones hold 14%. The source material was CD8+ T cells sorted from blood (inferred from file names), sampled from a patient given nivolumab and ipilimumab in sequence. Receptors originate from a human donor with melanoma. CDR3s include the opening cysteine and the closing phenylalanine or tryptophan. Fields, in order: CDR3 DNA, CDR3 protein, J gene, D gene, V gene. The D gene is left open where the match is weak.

CDR3nt: TGCGCCAGCAGCCAAGCCTATTATTCAGGCTCATCACCCCTCCACTTT
CDR3aa: CASSQAYYSGSSPLHF
j_gene: TRBJ1-6
d_gene: .
v_gene: TRBV4-3

CDR3nt: TGTGCCAGCAGTTTAGCTCCGGGACAGGGGCACTACGAGCAGTACTTC
CDR3aa: CASSLAPGQGHYEQYF
j_gene: TRBJ2-7
d_gene: TRBD1
v_gene: TRBV28

CDR3nt: TGTGCCAGCAGCTTGGGTCAACCAGGTCAGCCCCAGCATTTT
CDR3aa: CASSLGQPGQPQHF
j_gene: TRBJ1-5
d_gene: .
v_gene: TRBV27

CDR3nt: TGTGCCAGCAGTTTAGTTACTAGCGCATACGAGCAGTACTTC
CDR3aa: CASSLVTSAYEQYF
j_gene: TRBJ2-7
d_gene: TRBD2
v_gene: TRBV27

CDR3nt: TGTGCCAGCAGCCCTTTGGCGGGGGGCTACGGGGAGCTGTTTTTT
CDR3aa: CASSPLAGGYGELFF
j_gene: TRBJ2-2
d_gene: TRBD2
v_gene: TRBV4-2

CDR3nt: TGTGCCAGCTCACCCGGGACAGGGGGAAGAGCTTTCTTT
CDR3aa: CASSPGTGGRAFF
j_gene: TRBJ1-1
d_gene: TRBD1
v_gene: TRBV18

CDR3nt: TGTGCCAGCAGTTCCCGTCTAAAGATGAACACTGAAGCTTTCTTT
CDR3aa: CASSSRLKMNTEAFF
j_gene: TRBJ1-1
d_gene: .
v_gene: TRBV28

CDR3nt: TGTGCCAGCAGCTCTTATTTCCGGGACAGCAATGAGCAGTTCTTC
CDR3aa: CASSSYFRDSNEQFF
j_gene: TRBJ2-1
d_gene: TRBD1
v_gene: TRBV11-3

CDR3nt: TGCAGCGTTGGGTGGTTGGGGCGGGAGGGCCTTACCGGGGAGCTGTTTTTT
CDR3aa: CSVGWLGREGLTGELFF
j_gene: TRBJ2-2
d_gene: TRBD2
v_gene: TRBV29-1

CDR3nt: TGTGCCAGCAGCTTGGGAACTGGTCCCCCTAACTATGGCTACACCTTC
CDR3aa: CASSLGTGPPNYGYTF
j_gene: TRBJ1-2
d_gene: .
v_gene: TRBV5-6